Sequencing of this T cell receptor beta chain was carried out in a study of response to subunit inactivated influenza vaccine. Broader study findings: Every seasonal influenza vaccination brings in few new T cells, the authors suggested.

TCRdb redid the calling of the RT-PCR reads with MiXCR, one entry per CDR3 protein. The sample shows 650,000 or so distinct CDR3 sequences, roughly 15% of them seen only once. Details on this clonotype: Its target is unknown.

V shed 1 base and J shed 0 bases, with 6 bases lying between them. The CDR3 consists of 14 residues. Germline lookup yields CDR1 LGHDT and CDR2 YNNKEL (reference sequence). The receptor's source is a man aged 50 to 60 who received an inactivated influenza vaccine. The genes are TRBV3-1 and TRBJ1-1; D gene unclear. The sequencing here drew on PBMCs from blood, taken 14 to 15 days before vaccination. The CDR3 here is CASSQAPMNTEAFF. The CDR3 nucleotides read TGTGCCAGCAGCCAAGCTCCGATGAACACTGAAGCTTTCTTT.